There are a few counts of the clone carrying this T cell receptor (beta chain). To make TCR beta libraries, researchers used iRepertoire HTBI primers and Arm-PCR of CDR3 regions. Via MiXCR, TCRdb re-called the multiplex PCR reads, giving one row per CDR3 protein. The sample holds 350,000 to 500,000 distinct CDR3 sequences; roughly 23% are singletons and the top ten take roughly an eighth. The source of the sample is a study of regulatory T cells in long-lasting Graves disease. Time point specified: persistent/refractory GD, antithyroid drugs over 5 years with positive TRAb. Scientists built the TCR library using RNA that was extracted from PBMCs. The sequences come from peripheral blood mononuclear cells (PBMCs), collected when the disease was refractory, from a patient treated with antithyroid drugs. This receptor was obtained from a female donor with Graves disease.

The CDR3: CASNIQGVGTEAFF. The DNA of the CDR3 is TGTGCCAGCAACATCCAGGGGGTCGGAACTGAAGCTTTCTTT. J is TRBJ1-1 and V is TRBV13; TRBD1 aligns across 7 bases. Germline V gene data show CDR1 as PRHDT and CDR2 as FYEKMQ (reference sequence). The CDR3 has 14 amino acids. The J segment lost 5 bases and the V segment lost 7 bases, leaving 10 bases of the junction unmatched.